This T cell receptor beta chain emerged from a study of human T cells and chemical hapten exposure. As for the study in general: The study traced per-sample TCR yield variation mainly to small differences in pooled library volumes. Study conclusions and caveats: Patch test score rose with PT1 expanded TCR count, significant at thresholds 8, 16 and 32, not 4.

In TCRdb, the RACE reads were re-called with MiXCR into one record per CDR3 protein. The table includes around 300,000 distinct CDR3 sequences, around 5.5% detected once. Germline CDR1 SGHRS, CDR2 YFSETQ. The CDR3 runs to 19 residues. Trimming at V came to 1 base and at J to 1 base, leaving 10 bases not matched to a gene. Described time point: pre-sensitization, week 0. Treatment described: therapeutic diphenylcyclopropenone sensitization with weekly scalp DPC. This clonotype was found many times. Its antigen is currently unknown. This receptor was obtained from a young woman with alopecia areata. Some clones in this sample may be carry-over from other donors' samples. The chain couples TRBV5-1 to TRBJ2-3; 12 positions match TRBD1. The specimen comprised whole blood, sampled in connection with sensitization to the hapten diphenylcyclopropenone (DPC). CDR3 in DNA: TGCGCCAGCAGCTTGCACCCCGGGACAGGGGGCTATCGCACAGATACGCAGTATTTT. Its translation is CASSLHPGTGGYRTDTQYF. Filled out from reference TRBV5-1 and TRBJ2-3, the complete variable domain reads KAGVTQTPRYLIKTRGQQVTLSCSPISGHRSVSWYQQTPGQGLQFLFEYFSETQRNKGNFPGRFSGRQFSNSRSEMNVSTLELGDSALYLCASSLHPGTGGYRTDTQYFGPGTRLTVL.